These 12 T cell receptor beta chains came from one sample sequenced in a study of T cells in Graves' hyperthyroidism and ophthalmopathy. What was amplified from RNA transcripts were TCR beta CDR3 regions. The primer set for the first-round RT-PCR of the TCR CDR3 was HTBI. TCRdb re-analysed the multiplex PCR reads in MiXCR, keeping a single row per CDR3 protein. Here the sample spans 350,000 to 400,000 distinct CDR3 sequences, 15% to 20% being singletons. The sequenced sample consisted of blood. These TCRs come from a young woman with Graves' hyperthyroidism.

The chain uses TRBV28 and TRBJ1-1; no reliable D call. There are 15 residues in the CDR3. Deletions cut 6 bases from V and 4 bases from J, with 18 bases between. Germline V gene lookup returns CDR1 MDHEN and CDR2 SYDVKM. In DNA form, the CDR3 reads TGTGCCAGCAGCTTTGGTAGCTTGAGCCCCACTGAAGCTTTCTTT. Translating gives CASSFGSLSPTEAFF. The full variable domain, with the rest looked up from reference TRBV28 and TRBJ1-1, is DVKVTQSSRYLVKRTGEKVFLECVQDMDHENMFWYRQDPGLGLRLIYFSYDVKMKEKGDIPEGYSVSREKKERFSLILESASTNQTSMYLCASSFGSLSPTEAFFGQGTRLTVV.

This clonotype has a count of ten or more. This chain links TRBV7-8 with TRBJ2-2; D not certain. The V and J ends lost 4 bases and 5 bases respectively, with 17 bases between them. The CDR3 has 16 residues. From germline, CDR1 is SGHVS and CDR2 FQNEAQ. CDR3 nucleotide sequence: TGTGCCAGCAGCTCCCGGACGGCTCAGAAAACCGGGGAGCTGTTTTTT. Translation gives CASSSRTAQKTGELFF.

The table lists this clonotype with many counts. This sequence joins TRBV2 and TRBJ1-1; D not certain. CDR1 and CDR2 (germline): SNHLY, FYNNEI. The CDR3 contains 12 residues. The V gene lost 3 bases and the J gene lost 4 bases, with 6 bases spanning the gap. In DNA form, the CDR3 reads TGTGCCAGCAGTGACCCCAGCACTGAAGCTTTCTTT. This translates into CASSDPSTEAFF.

The table lists this clonotype with many counts. The chain couples TRBV29-1 to TRBJ2-5; either TRBD1 or TRBD2 may fit D (5 bases each). The CDR3 contains 13 residues. V lost 4 bases and J 1 base, leaving 10 bases between the germline ends. Looked up from germline, CDR1 is SQVTM and CDR2 is ANQGSEA. The CDR3 here is CSVGTGPQETQYF. DNA of the CDR3: TGCAGCGTTGGAACGGGGCCCCAAGAGACCCAGTACTTC.

This clonotype came up many times. A read error may account for a junction end that differs from germline. The rearrangement uses TRBV7-7 and TRBJ2-2; weak D call: TRBD2 (5 bases). Germline CDR1 is SSHAT and CDR2 is FNYEAQ (reference sequence). The CDR3 extends over 13 amino acids. CDR3 protein: CASSLARNGELFF. Written as DNA, the CDR3 is TGTGCTAGCAGCTTAGCGCGGAACGGGGAGCTGTTTTTT.

In this sample, this clonotype turned up many times. Here the CDR3 DNA reads TGCAGTGCTAGAGAAACAGGGGTGTACACTGAAGCTTTCTTT. As protein: CSARETGVYTEAFF. V gene TRBV20-1 combines with J gene TRBJ1-1; 7 bases are shared with TRBD1. This CDR3 spans 14 amino acids. Germline V CDR1 and CDR2: DFQATT, SNEGSKA (reference sequence). V lost 0 bases, J lost 3 bases, and 4 bases stayed unmatched.

V and J are TRBV12-3 or TRBV12-4 and TRBJ1-2; 10 positions agree with TRBD1. Losses at the gene ends were 7 bases for V and 6 bases for J; bases not matched to a gene: 8. This CDR3 region has 14 residues. The CDR3 nucleotides read TGTGCCAGCAAAAGGACAGGGGGTAATGATGGCTACACCTTC. The encoded protein is CASKRTGGNDGYTF.

This clonotype was detected ten times or more. J is TRBJ2-7 and V is TRBV27; the D gene is possibly TRBD1 (6 bases). In germline, CDR1 is MNHEY, CDR2 SMNVEV (reference sequence). Trimming stripped 5 bases from V and 4 bases from J, with 15 bases between. The CDR3 runs 14 residues. The CDR3 nucleotides are TGTGCCAGCAGTACAGGACGACAGGCTTACGAGCAGTACTTC. The encoded protein is CASSTGRQAYEQYF.

The V call is TRBV2, the J call TRBJ2-7, with no clear D. Germline V gene data show CDR1 as SNHLY and CDR2 as FYNNEI. This CDR3 is 14 amino acids long. The V gene lost 3 bases and the J gene lost 3 bases, with 12 bases spanning the gap. The CDR3 loop is CASSESGFFYEQYF. DNA of the CDR3: TGTGCCAGCAGTGAGTCTGGGTTTTTCTACGAGCAGTACTTC.

This clonotype has a count of ten or more. The chain combines TRBV5-6 with TRBJ1-1; D gene unclear. CDR3 length equals 15 residues. CDR1 is SGHDT, CDR2 YYEEEE, per germline. V dropped 4 bases and J dropped 0 bases, with 13 bases sitting between them. Written as DNA, the CDR3 is TGTGCCAGCAGCCCGCTTCAGGCGGTGAACACTGAAGCTTTCTTT. Translating gives CASSPLQAVNTEAFF.

V and J are TRBV5-1 and TRBJ1-1; 7 bases map to TRBD1. Trimming took 2 bases from V and 1 from J; bases not matched to a gene: 5. The CDR3 runs to 15 residues. The germline V gene encodes CDR1 SGHRS and CDR2 YFSETQ. The chain's CDR3 is CASSLRQGQNTEAFF. The DNA of the CDR3 is TGCGCCAGCAGCTTACGACAGGGCCAGAACACTGAAGCTTTCTTT.

This clonotype showed up many times. The chain joins TRBV10-3 to TRBJ1-3; no clear D gene. Germline CDR1 ENHRY, CDR2 SYGVKD. The CDR3 length is 16 residues. Deletions cut 2 bases from V and 0 bases from J, with 11 bases between. The chain's CDR3 is CAISEGGADSGNTIYF. CDR3 nucleotides: TGTGCCATCAGTGAGGGCGGAGCCGACTCTGGAAACACCATATATTTT.